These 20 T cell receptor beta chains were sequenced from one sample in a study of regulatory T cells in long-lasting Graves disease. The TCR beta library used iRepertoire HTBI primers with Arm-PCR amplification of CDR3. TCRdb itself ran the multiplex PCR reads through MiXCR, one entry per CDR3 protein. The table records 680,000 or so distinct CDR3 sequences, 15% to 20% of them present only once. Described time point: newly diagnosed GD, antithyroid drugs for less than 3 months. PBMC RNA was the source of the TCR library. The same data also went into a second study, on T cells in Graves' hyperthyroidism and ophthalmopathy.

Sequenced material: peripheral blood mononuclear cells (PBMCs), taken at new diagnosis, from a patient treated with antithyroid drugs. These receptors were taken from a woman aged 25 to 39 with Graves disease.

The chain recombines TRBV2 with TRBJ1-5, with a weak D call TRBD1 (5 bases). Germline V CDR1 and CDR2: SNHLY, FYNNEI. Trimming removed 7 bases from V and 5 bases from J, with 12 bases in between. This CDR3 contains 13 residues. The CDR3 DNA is TGTGCCAGCACTGGGGGATTTGATCAGCCCCAGCATTTT. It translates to CASTGGFDQPQHF.

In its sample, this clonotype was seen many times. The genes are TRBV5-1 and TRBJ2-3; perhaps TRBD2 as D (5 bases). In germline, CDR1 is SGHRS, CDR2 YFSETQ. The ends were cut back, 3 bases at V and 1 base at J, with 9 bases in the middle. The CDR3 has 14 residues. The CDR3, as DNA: TGCGCCAGCAGCTCCCCGGAGGGCACAGATACGCAGTATTTT. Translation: CASSSPEGTDTQYF.

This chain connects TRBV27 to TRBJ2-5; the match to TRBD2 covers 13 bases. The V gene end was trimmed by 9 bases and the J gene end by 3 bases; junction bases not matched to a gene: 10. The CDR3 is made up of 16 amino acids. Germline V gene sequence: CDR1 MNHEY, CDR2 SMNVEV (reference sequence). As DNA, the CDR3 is TGTGCCAGTGGGGGACTAGCGGGAAGACTGGAAGAGACCCAGTACTTC. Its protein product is CASGGLAGRLEETQYF.

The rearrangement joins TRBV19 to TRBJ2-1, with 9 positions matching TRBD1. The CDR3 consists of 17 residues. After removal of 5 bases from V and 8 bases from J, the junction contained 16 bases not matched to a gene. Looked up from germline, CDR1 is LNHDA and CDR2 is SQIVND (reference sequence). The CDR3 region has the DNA TGTGCCAGTAGTCCCCGATGGACAGGGGTGAAGGTCGATGAGCAGTTCTTC. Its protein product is CASSPRWTGVKVDEQFF.

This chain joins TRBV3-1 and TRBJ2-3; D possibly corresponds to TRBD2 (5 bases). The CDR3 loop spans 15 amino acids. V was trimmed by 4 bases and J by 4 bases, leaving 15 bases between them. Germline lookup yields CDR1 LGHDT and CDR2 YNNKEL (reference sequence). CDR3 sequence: CASSLAAGVADTQYF. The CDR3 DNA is TGTGCCAGCAGCCTCGCGGCGGGTGTCGCAGATACGCAGTATTTT.

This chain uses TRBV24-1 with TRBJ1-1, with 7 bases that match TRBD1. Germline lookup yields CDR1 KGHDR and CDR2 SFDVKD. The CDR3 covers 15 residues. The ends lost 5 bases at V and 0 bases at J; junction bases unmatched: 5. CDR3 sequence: CATSGVQGMNTEAFF. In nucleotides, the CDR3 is TGTGCCACCAGTGGCGTACAGGGGATGAACACTGAAGCTTTCTTT.

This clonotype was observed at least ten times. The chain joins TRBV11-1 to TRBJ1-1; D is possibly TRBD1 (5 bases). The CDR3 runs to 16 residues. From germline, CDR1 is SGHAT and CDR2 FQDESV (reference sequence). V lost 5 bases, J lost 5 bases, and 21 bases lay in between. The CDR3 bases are TGTGCCAGCAGCATGGGACCGCAGGGACGAGGAACTGAAGCTTTCTTT. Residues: CASSMGPQGRGTEAFF. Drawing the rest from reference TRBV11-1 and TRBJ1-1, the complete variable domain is EAEVAQSPRYKITEKSQAVAFWCDPISGHATLYWYRQILGQGPELLVQFQDESVVDDSQLPKDRFSAERLKGVDSTLKIQPAELGDSAMYLCASSMGPQGRGTEAFFGQGTRLTVV.

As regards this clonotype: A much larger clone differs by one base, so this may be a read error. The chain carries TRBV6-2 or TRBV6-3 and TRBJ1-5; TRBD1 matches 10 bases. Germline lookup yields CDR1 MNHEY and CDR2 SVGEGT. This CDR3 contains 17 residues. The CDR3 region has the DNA TGTGCCAGCAGTTACCACCGGGACAGGGGTGATAATCAGCTCCAGCATTTT. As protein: CASSYHRDRGDNQLQHF.

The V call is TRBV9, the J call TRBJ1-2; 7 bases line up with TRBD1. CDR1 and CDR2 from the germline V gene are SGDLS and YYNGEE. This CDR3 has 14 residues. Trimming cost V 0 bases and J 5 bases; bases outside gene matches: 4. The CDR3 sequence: CASSVETGAYGYTF. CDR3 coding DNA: TGTGCCAGCAGCGTAGAAACAGGGGCTTATGGCTACACCTTC.

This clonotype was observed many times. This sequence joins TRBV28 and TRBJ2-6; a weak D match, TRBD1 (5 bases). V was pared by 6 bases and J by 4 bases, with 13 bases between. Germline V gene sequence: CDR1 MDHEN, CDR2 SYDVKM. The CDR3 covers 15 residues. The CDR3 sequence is CASSPRGSGANVLTF. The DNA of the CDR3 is TGTGCCAGCAGCCCTAGGGGTTCCGGGGCCAACGTCCTGACTTTC.

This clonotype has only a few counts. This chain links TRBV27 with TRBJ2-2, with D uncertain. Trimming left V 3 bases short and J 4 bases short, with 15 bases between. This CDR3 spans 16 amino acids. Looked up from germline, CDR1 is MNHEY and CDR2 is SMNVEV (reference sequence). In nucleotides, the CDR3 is TGTGCCAGCAGTTTGGTTGAGACGGCATCCACCGGGGAGCTGTTTTTT. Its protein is CASSLVETASTGELFF.

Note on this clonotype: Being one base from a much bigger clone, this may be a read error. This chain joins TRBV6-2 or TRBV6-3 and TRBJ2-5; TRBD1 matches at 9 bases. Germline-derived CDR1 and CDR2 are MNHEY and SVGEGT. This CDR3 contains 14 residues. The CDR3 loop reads CASSYSGQGETLYF. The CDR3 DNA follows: TGTGCCAGCAGTTACTCGGGACAGGGAGAGACCCTGTACTTC.

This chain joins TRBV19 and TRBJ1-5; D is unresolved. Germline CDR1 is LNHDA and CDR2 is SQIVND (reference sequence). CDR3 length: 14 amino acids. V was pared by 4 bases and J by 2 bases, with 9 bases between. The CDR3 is CASSTHLGNQPQHF. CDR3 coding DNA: TGTGCCAGTAGTACTCACCTGGGCAATCAGCCCCAGCATTTT.

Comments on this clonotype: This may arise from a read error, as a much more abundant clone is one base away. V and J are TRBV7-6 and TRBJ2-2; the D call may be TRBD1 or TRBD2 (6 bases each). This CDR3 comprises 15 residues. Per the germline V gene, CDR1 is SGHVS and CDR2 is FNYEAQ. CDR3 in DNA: TGTGCCAGCAGCTTCCCCCAGGCAGGGGCCGGGGGGCTGTTTTTT. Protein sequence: CASSFPQAGAGGLFF.

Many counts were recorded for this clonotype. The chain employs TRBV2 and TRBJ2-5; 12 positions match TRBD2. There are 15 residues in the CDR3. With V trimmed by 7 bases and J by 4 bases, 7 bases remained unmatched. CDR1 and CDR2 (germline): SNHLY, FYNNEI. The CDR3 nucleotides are TGTGCCAGCAAACTTCGACTAGCGGGAGCAGAGACCCAGTACTTC. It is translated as CASKLRLAGAETQYF.

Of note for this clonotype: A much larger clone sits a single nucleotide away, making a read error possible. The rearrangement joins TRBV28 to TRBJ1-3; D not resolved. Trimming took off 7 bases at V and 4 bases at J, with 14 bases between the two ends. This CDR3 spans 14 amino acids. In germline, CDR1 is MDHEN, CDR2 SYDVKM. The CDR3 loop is CASIVLGWGNTIYF. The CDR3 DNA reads TGTGCCAGCATTGTATTAGGGTGGGGAAACACCATATATTTT. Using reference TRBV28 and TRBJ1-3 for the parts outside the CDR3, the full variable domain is DVKVTQSSRYLVKRTGEKVFLECVQDMDHENMFWYRQDPGLGLRLIYFSYDVKMKEKGDIPEGYSVSREKKERFSLILESASTNQTSMYLCASIVLGWGNTIYFGEGSWLTVV.

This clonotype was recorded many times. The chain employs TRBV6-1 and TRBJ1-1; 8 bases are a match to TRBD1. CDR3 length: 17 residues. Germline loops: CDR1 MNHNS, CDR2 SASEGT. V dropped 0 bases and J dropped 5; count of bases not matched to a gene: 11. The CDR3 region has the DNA TGTGCCAGCAGTGAAGCACAGGGGGGGTTGTCTGGGACTGAAGCTTTCTTT. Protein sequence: CASSEAQGGLSGTEAFF.

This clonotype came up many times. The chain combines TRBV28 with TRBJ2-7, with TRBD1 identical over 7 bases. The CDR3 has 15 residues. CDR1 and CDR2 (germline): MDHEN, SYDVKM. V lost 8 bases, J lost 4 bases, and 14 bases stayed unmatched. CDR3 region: CASDTGDRAIYEQYF. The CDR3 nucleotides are TGTGCCAGCGATACCGGCGACAGGGCGATATACGAGCAGTACTTC.

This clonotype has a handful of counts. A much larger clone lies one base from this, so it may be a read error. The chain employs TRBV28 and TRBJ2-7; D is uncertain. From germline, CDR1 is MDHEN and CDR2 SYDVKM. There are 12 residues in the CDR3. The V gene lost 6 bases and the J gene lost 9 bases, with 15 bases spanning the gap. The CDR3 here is CASSITLGGQYF. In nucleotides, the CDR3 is TGTGCCAGCAGCATTACCCTGGGCGGGCAGTACTTC.

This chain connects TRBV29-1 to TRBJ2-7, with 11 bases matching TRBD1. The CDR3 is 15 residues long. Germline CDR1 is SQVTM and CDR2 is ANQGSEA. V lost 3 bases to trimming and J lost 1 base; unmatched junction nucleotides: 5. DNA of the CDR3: TGCAGCGTTGAGGTTGGGACAGGGGGGTCCTACGAGCAGTACTTC. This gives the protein CSVEVGTGGSYEQYF.